These T cell receptor beta chains were read from a single sample in a study of tumor and adjacent non-tumor tissue in lung cancer. TCRdb called the multiplex PCR reads again in MiXCR, with one record for every CDR3 protein. Found here are over 80,000 distinct CDR3 sequences, around three quarters of them singletons; the top ten hold more than 25%. Input material: distant non-tumor lung tissue. These receptors originate from a man between 60 and 70 years old with small cell lung cancer. The CDR3 runs from the conserved cysteine through the conserved F or W. Fields, in order: J gene, clone size, V gene, D gene, CDR3 DNA, CDR3 protein. D genes are given only for firm matches. Only part of the rows carry a size: once, few, many, or a class if the clone is expanded.

j_call: TRBJ2-2
clone_size: few
v_call: TRBV11-3
d_call: .
cdr3_nt: TGTGCTAGCAACTACGGTAGCGGAGGGACCGGGGAGCTGTTTTTT
cdr3_aa: CASNYGSGGTGELFF

j_call: TRBJ1-5
clone_size: .
v_call: TRBV20-1
d_call: .
cdr3_nt: TGTAGTGCTAGGGGAAGCAATCAGCGCCAGCATTTT
cdr3_aa: CSARGSNQRQHF

j_call: TRBJ2-5
clone_size: .
v_call: TRBV12-3/TRBV12-4
d_call: TRBD1
cdr3_nt: TGTGCCAGCAGCTTACTGGACAGGGAAGAAACCCAGTACTTC
cdr3_aa: CASSLLDREETQYF

j_call: TRBJ2-7
clone_size: few
v_call: TRBV5-4
d_call: TRBD1
cdr3_nt: TGTGCCAGCAGCCGCCAGACAGGGGGTTCTCACAAGCAGTACTTC
cdr3_aa: CASSRQTGGSHKQYF

j_call: TRBJ2-5
clone_size: .
v_call: TRBV6-5
d_call: TRBD2
cdr3_nt: TGTGTCAGCAGTACCCTCGCGGGAGTTCAAGAGACCCAGTACTTC
cdr3_aa: CVSSTLAGVQETQYF

j_call: TRBJ2-1
clone_size: once
v_call: TRBV11-1
d_call: TRBD2
cdr3_nt: TGTGCCAGCAGCTCTGAATCGAGGACTAGCGGGAGCAGTAATGAGCAGTTCTTC
cdr3_aa: CASSSESRTSGSSNEQFF

j_call: TRBJ2-3
clone_size: many
v_call: TRBV5-1
d_call: .
cdr3_nt: TGCGCCAGCAGCGCGGGTGGGGCCGGAATTACAGATACGCAGTATTTT
cdr3_aa: CASSAGGAGITDTQYF

j_call: TRBJ2-1
clone_size: once
v_call: TRBV11-3
d_call: .
cdr3_nt: TGCGCCAGCTGCTTAGGGACTGACAATGAGCAGTTCTTC
cdr3_aa: CASCLGTDNEQFF

j_call: TRBJ2-1
clone_size: many
v_call: TRBV6-5
d_call: .
cdr3_nt: TGTGCCAGCAGTTACGGACGGCACGCCTACAATGAGCAGTTCTTC
cdr3_aa: CASSYGRHAYNEQFF

j_call: TRBJ2-1
clone_size: .
v_call: TRBV29-1
d_call: .
cdr3_nt: TGCAGCGTGATGACTAGTTTGGGTTACAGCGAGCAGTTCTTC
cdr3_aa: CSVMTSLGYSEQFF

j_call: TRBJ2-1
clone_size: .
v_call: TRBV20-1
d_call: .
cdr3_nt: TGCAATGCCGACCCTAATCACTCTAGGTCACCGTTCTTC
cdr3_aa: CNADPNHSRSPFF

j_call: TRBJ2-3
clone_size: once
v_call: TRBV5-4
d_call: TRBD2
cdr3_nt: TGTGCCAGCATCTTGGGCGGGAGTACAGATACGCAGTATTTT
cdr3_aa: CASILGGSTDTQYF

j_call: TRBJ1-5
clone_size: .
v_call: TRBV6-1
d_call: .
cdr3_nt: TGTGCCAGCAGTAAATGGGGGCAGAATCAGCCCCAGCAGTTT
cdr3_aa: CASSKWGQNQPQQF

j_call: TRBJ1-5
clone_size: .
v_call: TRBV20-1
d_call: .
cdr3_nt: TGCAGTGCAGAGAGGGCAGGATTTATTAGCAATCAGCCCCAGCATTTT
cdr3_aa: CSAERAGFISNQPQHF

j_call: TRBJ1-4
clone_size: many
v_call: TRBV20-1
d_call: .
cdr3_nt: TGCAGTGCTAGAGTCGAGACCTGGGCTGAAAAACTGTTTTTT
cdr3_aa: CSARVETWAEKLFF

j_call: TRBJ2-5
clone_size: .
v_call: TRBV11-2
d_call: TRBD1
cdr3_nt: TGTGTCAGCGGCTTAGCTCGACAGGGGGCAGGGCCCCAGTACTTC
cdr3_aa: CVSGLARQGAGPQYF

j_call: TRBJ2-7
clone_size: .
v_call: TRBV28
d_call: TRBD1
cdr3_nt: TGTGCCAACAGCCCCTGGACAGGGGTCTATCGAGAGCAGTACTTC
cdr3_aa: CANSPWTGVYREQYF

j_call: TRBJ2-3
clone_size: .
v_call: TRBV29-1
d_call: .
cdr3_nt: TGCAGCGTTGAAGATATGGGAAAAGCTCCCGATATGCAGTATTTT
cdr3_aa: CSVEDMGKAPDMQYF

j_call: TRBJ2-2
clone_size: .
v_call: TRBV4-2
d_call: .
cdr3_nt: TGTGCCAGCATGGCTAGCGAGTCTTCCGGGGAGCTGCTTTTT
cdr3_aa: CASMASESSGELLF

j_call: TRBJ2-5
clone_size: .
v_call: TRBV29-1
d_call: .
cdr3_nt: TGCAGCGTTGAGGATCTTACGAGGGCGGGCAAGACCCAGTACTTC
cdr3_aa: CSVEDLTRAGKTQYF

j_call: TRBJ2-1
clone_size: .
v_call: TRBV6-4
d_call: TRBD1
cdr3_nt: TGTGCCTGCATCAAACAGGGGTGGGATGAGCAGTTCTTC
cdr3_aa: CACIKQGWDEQFF

j_call: TRBJ2-1
clone_size: .
v_call: TRBV11-2
d_call: TRBD2
cdr3_nt: TGTGCCAGCAGCTTAATCGGGGGGGGCTCCTACAATGACCAGTTATTC
cdr3_aa: CASSLIGGGSYNDQLF